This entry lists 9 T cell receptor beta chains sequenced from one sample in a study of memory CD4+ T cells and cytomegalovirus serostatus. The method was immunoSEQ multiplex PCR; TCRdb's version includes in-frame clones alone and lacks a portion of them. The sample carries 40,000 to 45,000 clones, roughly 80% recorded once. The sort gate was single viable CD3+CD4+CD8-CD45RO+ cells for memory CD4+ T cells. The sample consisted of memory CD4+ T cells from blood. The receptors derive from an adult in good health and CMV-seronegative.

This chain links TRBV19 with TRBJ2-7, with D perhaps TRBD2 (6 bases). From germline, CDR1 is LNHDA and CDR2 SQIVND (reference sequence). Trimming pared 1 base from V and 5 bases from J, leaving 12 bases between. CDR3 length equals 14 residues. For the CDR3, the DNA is TGTGCCAGTAGTATAGGTCTAGCGTCACACGAGCAGTACTTC. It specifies CASSIGLASHEQYF.

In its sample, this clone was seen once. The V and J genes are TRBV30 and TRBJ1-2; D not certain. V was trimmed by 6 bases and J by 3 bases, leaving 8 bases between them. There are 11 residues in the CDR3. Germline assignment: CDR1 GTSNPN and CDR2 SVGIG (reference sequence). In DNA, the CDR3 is TGTGCCTGTGGACGGGACTATGGCTACACCTTC. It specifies CACGRDYGYTF.

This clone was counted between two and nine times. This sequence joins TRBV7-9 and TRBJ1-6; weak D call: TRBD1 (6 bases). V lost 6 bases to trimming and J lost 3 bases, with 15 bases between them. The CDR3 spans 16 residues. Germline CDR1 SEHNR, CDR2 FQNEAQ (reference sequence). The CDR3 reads CASRGNRDLYNSPLHF. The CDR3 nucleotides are TGTGCCAGCAGGGGCAACAGGGATCTCTATAATTCACCCCTCCACTTT.

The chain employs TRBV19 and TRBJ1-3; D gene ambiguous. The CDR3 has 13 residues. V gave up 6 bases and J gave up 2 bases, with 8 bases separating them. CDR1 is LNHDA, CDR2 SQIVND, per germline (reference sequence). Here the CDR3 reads CASRKDTGNTIYF. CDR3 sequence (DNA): TGTGCCAGTAGGAAAGACACTGGAAACACCATATATTTT.

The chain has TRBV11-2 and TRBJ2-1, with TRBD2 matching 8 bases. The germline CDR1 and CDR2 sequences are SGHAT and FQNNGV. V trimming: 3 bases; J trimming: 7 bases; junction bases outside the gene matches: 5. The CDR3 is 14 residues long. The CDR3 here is CASSFERGWNEQFF. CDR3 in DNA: TGTGCCAGCAGCTTTGAGCGGGGGTGGAATGAGCAGTTCTTC.

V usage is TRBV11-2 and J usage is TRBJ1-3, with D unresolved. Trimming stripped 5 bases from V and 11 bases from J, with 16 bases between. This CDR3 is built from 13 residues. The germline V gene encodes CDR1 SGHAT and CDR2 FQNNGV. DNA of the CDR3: TGTGCCAGCAGCCCATCAAGGCAGGCTTCCATATATTTT. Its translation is CASSPSRQASIYF.

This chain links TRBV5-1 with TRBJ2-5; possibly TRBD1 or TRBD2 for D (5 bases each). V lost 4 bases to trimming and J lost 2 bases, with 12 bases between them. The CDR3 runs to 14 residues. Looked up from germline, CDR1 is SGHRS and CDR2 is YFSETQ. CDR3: CASSQGVGQETQYF. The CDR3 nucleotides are TGCGCCAGCAGCCAGGGAGTAGGGCAAGAGACCCAGTACTTC.

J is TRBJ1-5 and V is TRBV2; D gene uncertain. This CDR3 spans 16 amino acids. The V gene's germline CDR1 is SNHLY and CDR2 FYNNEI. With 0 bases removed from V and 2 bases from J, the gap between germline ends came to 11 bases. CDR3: CASSEALGIGNQPQHF. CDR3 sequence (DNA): TGTGCCAGCAGTGAAGCTCTGGGAATCGGCAATCAGCCCCAGCATTTT.

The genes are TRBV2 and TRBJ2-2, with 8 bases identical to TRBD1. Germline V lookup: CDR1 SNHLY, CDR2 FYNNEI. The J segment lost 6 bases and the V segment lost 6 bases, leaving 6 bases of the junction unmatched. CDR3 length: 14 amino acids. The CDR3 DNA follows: TGTGCCAGCAGGCCCCGGACAGGGCCCGGGGAGCTGTTTTTT. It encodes CASRPRTGPGELFF.